This T cell receptor (beta chain) came from a study of PD-1 blockade in mismatch repair-deficient tumors. This CDR3 contains 12 residues. J lost 5 bases, V lost 5 bases, and 1 base had no gene match. Germline assignment: CDR1 MNHEY and CDR2 SMNVEV (reference sequence). Time point of the sample: 10-day in vitro stimulation with candidate neoantigen peptide 7. Measured with immunoSEQ multiplex PCR; TCRdb has only the in-frame clones, and not every one. Of about 8,700 clones listed, about 90% are singletons. Note on this clone: What it binds is not known.

This sequence originates from an adult with mismatch repair-deficient cancer. The source was cells cultured in vitro, collected from a patient treated with pembrolizumab. The chain combines TRBV27 with TRBJ1-1; 8 bases match TRBD1. The CDR3 loop reads CASSTGGTEAFF. The DNA of the CDR3 is TGTGCCAGCAGTACAGGGGGGACTGAAGCTTTCTTT.